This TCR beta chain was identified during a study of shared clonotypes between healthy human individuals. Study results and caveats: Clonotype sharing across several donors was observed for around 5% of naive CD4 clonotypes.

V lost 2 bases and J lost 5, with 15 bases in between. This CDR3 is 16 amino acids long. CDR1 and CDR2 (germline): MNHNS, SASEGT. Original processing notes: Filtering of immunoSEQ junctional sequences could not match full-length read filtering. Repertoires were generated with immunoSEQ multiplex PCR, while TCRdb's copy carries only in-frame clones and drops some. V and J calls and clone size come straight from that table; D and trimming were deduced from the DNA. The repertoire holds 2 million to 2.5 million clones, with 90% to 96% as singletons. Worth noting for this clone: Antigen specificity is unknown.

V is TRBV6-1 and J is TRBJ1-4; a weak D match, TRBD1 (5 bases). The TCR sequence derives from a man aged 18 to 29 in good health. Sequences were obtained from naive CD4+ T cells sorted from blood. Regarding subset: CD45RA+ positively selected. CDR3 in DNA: TGTGCCAGCAGTGAAATGCCGGGACTACGGAATGAAAAACTGTTTTTT. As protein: CASSEMPGLRNEKLFF.